This TCR beta chain was captured in a study of blood T cell repertoires in COVID-19. As for the study in general: Sample material is recorded as cDNA or gDNA derived from T cells, B-cell-depleted T cells, or PBMCs.

Germline CDR1 SGHTS, CDR2 YDEGEE. The CDR3 spans 12 residues. Between the trimmed V and J ends, which lost 2 bases and 6 bases, there was a span of 6 bases. Recovered status in Cohort 3 required two negative PCRs, clearance, or symptom resolution. Methods used by the authors: Reference gene primer amplification in the assay estimated nucleated cell counts. The data were produced by immunoSEQ multiplex PCR, yet TCRdb's version contains in-frame clones alone and is incomplete. From that table come the V and J calls and clone size; the DNA was used to work out D and trimming. The data hold roughly 520,000 clones, with 85% to 90% observed a single time.

Sequenced: PBMCs or T cells enriched from blood (not recorded which). This rearrangement joins TRBV5-8 to TRBJ1-3; D is unresolved. The source of this sequence is a woman in her thirties or forties who had recovered from COVID-19. CDR3 loop: CASSFPLNTIYF. CDR3 nucleotide sequence: TGTGCCAGCAGCTTCCCCCTAAACACCATATATTTT.